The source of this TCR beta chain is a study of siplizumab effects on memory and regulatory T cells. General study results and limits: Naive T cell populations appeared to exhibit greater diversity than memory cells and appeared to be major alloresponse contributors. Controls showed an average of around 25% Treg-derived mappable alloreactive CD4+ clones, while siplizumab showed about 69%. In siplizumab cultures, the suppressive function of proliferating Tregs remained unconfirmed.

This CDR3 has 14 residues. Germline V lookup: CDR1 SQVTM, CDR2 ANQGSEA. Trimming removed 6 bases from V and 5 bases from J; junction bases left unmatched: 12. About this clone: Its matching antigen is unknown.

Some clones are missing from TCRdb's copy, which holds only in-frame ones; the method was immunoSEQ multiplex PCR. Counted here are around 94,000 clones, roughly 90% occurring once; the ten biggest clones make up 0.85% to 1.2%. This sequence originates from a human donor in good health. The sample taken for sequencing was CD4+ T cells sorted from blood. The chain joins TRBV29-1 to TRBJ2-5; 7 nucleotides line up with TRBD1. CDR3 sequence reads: CSVARTTGTETQYF. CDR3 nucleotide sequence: TGCAGCGTCGCCCGAACGACAGGGACGGAGACCCAGTACTTC.